This T cell receptor (beta chain) was profiled in a study of cytomegalovirus exposure and HLA in healthy donors. Study overall: An analysis done earlier identified around 100 million unique TCR beta sequences from 190 million or so T cells.

Concerning this clone itself: What it recognizes is unknown.

There are 14 residues in the CDR3. The germline V gene encodes CDR1 SGHAT and CDR2 FQDESV (reference sequence). V trimming: 5 bases; J trimming: 12 bases; junction bases outside the gene matches: 8. The PCR ran on 60 Vbeta and 13 Jbeta primers. Measured with immunoSEQ multiplex PCR; TCRdb has only the in-frame clones, and not every one. Of fewer than 110,000 clones in the sample, approximately 80% were seen once. Regarding the study as a whole: In vitro confirmation showed three CMV-associated chains to be CMV antigen specific. Previous analysis showed most TCR beta V segments were productive about 87% or about 30% of the time. When analyzed later, the rates of TCR association showed variation by HLA locus, with DRB1 the most and HLA-C the fewest.

The sequence was collected from a male donor in good health and CMV-seronegative. The source material was PBMCs. V is TRBV11-1 and J is TRBJ2-1, with TRBD2 matching 12 bases. CDR3 DNA sequence: TGTGCCAGCAGCATGCTAGCGGGAGGGGTAGGGCAGTTCTTC. Amino acids: CASSMLAGGVGQFF.